This T cell receptor beta chain was documented in a study of vaccination and CD4 T cells after COVID-19. The treatment: roughly nine-day PBMC culture with coronavirus spike peptide pools or control peptides (ViraFEST assay). As concerns this clonotype: No antigen is known for it.

Scientists ran DNA taken from cultured CD4+ T cells through the Oncomine TCR Beta short-read assay for sequencing. CD4+ T cells were cultured, and genomic DNA was extracted from them. TCRdb passed the PCR reads through MiXCR, listing each CDR3 protein once. The data hold about 14,000 distinct CDR3 sequences, with under 25% observed a single time. The TCR sequence derives from a human donor with COVID-19. Material for sequencing was cultured CD4+ T cells from blood.

The CDR3, as DNA: TGTGCCACCTCGATCCAGAACACTGAAGCTTTCTTT. Translating it yields CATSIQNTEAFF. The V and J genes are TRBV6-1 and TRBJ1-1; D gene unclear. V lost 10 bases and J lost 1, with 10 bases in between. Germline values: CDR1 MNHNS, CDR2 SASEGT. CDR3 size: 12 residues.